This paragraph covers one TCR beta chain sequence. This record comes from a study of tumor-infiltrating lymphocytes in primary liver carcinoma. At the level of the study: Productive TCRbeta reads per sample were roughly 3.5 to 8 million, not differing by tissue.

The researchers produced TCR beta cDNA from around 500 ng total RNA with a constant-region primer. TCR beta libraries came from three nested multiplex PCR rounds using slightly modified ARM-PCR. MiXCR, applied by TCRdb to the multiplex PCR reads, yields one record per CDR3 protein. Here the sample spans fewer than 400,000 distinct CDR3 sequences, less than 75% being singletons. The authors took blood RNA from unsorted whole blood and also extracted germline DNA. The sequencing input was peripheral blood. This sequence was found in a man aged 35-49 years with primary liver carcinoma and hepatitis B virus infection.

The CDR3 DNA reads TGTGCCGGCAACCGCACAGGGGACACTGAAGCTTTCTTT. This encodes CAGNRTGDTEAFF. The rearrangement uses TRBV11-1 and TRBJ1-1, with 7 bases that match TRBD1. This CDR3 has 13 amino acids. V shed 11 bases, J shed 3 bases, and the junction held 9 bases outside the gene matches. Germline values: CDR1 SGHAT, CDR2 FQDESV (reference sequence).